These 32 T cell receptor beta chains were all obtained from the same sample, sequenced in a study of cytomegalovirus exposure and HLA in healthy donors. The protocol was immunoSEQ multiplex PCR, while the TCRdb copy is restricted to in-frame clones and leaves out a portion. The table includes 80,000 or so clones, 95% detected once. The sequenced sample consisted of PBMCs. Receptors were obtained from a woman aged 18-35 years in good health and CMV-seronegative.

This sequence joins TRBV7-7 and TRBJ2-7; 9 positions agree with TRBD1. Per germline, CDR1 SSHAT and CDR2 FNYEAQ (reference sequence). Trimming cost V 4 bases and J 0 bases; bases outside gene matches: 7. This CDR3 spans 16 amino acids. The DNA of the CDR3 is TGTGCCAGCAGCTCTACCGGGACAGGGCACTCCTACGAGCAGTACTTC. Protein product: CASSSTGTGHSYEQYF.

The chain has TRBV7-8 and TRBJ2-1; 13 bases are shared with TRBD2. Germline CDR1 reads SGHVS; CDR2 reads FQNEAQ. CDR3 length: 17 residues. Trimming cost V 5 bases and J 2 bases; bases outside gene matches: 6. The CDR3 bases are TGTGCCAGCAGCGTGGGGGGGACTAGCGGGGCCTACAATGAGCAGTTCTTC. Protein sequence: CASSVGGTSGAYNEQFF.

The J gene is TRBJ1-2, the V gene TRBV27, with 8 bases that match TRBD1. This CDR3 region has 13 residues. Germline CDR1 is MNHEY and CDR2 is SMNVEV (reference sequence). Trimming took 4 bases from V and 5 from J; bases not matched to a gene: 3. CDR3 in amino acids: CASSSDRGYGYTF. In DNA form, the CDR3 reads TGTGCCAGCAGTTCAGACAGGGGTTATGGCTACACCTTC.

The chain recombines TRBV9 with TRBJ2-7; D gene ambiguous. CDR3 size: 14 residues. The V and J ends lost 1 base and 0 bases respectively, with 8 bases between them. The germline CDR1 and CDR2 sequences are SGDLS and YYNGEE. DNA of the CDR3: TGTGCCAGCAGCGTACACGGAGACTCCTACGAGCAGTACTTC. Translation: CASSVHGDSYEQYF.

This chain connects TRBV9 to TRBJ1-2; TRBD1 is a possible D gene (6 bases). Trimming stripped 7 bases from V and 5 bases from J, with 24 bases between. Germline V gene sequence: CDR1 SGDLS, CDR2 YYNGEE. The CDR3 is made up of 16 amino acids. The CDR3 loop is CASARRTGLQGYGYTF. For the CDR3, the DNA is TGTGCCAGCGCTCGACGTACAGGGCTCCAGGGTTATGGCTACACCTTC.

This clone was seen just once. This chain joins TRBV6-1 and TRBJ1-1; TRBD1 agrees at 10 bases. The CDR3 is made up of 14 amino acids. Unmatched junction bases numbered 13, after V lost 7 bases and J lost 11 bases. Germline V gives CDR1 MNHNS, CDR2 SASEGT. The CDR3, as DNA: TGTGCCAGCATCTTAGACAGGGGGCGAAGGACGGCTTTCTTT. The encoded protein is CASILDRGRRTAFF.

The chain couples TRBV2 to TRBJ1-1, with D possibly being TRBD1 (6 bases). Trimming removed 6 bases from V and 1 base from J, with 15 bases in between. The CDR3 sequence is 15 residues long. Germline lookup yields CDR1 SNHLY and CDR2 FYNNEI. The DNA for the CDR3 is TGTGCCAGCAGCCGACTACAGGGTGGGAACACTGAAGCTTTCTTT. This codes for CASSRLQGGNTEAFF.

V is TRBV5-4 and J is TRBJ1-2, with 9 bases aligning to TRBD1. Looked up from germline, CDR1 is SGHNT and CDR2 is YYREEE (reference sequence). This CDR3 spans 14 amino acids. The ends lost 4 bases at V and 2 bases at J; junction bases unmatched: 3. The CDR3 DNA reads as TGTGCCAGCAGCCTGGGACAGGGAAACTATGGCTACACCTTC. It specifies CASSLGQGNYGYTF. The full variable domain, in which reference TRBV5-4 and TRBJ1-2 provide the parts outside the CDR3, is ETGVTQSPTHLIKTRGQQVTLRCSSQSGHNTVSWYQQALGQGPQFIFQYYREEENGRGNFPPRFSGLQFPNYSSELNVNALELDDSALYLCASSLGQGNYGYTFGSGTRLTVV.

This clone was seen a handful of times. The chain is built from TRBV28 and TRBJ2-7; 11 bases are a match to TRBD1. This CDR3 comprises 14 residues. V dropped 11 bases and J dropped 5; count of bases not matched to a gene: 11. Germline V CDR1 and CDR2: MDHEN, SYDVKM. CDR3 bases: TGTGCCGGAAGCAAGGACAGGGGGCTTCACGAGCAGTACTTC. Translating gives CAGSKDRGLHEQYF.

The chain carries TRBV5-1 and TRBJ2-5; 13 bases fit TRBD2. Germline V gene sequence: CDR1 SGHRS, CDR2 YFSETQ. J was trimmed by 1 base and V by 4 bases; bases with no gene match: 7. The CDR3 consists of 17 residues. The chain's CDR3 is CASSRTRTSGSQETQYF. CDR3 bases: TGCGCCAGCAGCCGAACTAGGACTAGCGGGAGCCAAGAGACCCAGTACTTC.

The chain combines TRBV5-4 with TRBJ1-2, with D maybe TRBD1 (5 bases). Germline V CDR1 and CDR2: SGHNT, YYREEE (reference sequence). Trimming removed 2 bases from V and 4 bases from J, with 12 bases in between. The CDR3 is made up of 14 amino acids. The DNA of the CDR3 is TGTGCCAGCAGCTTAGTGGGGCTGACCTATGGCTACACCTTC. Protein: CASSLVGLTYGYTF. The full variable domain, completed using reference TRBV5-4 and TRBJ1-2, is ETGVTQSPTHLIKTRGQQVTLRCSSQSGHNTVSWYQQALGQGPQFIFQYYREEENGRGNFPPRFSGLQFPNYSSELNVNALELDDSALYLCASSLVGLTYGYTFGSGTRLTVV.

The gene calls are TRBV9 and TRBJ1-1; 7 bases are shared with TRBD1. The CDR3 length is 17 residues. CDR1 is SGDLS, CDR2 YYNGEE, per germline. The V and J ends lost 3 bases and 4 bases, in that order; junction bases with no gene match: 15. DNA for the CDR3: TGTGCCAGCAGCGGACTCGCTCGACAGGGAAGGGGCACTGAAGCTTTCTTT. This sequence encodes CASSGLARQGRGTEAFF.

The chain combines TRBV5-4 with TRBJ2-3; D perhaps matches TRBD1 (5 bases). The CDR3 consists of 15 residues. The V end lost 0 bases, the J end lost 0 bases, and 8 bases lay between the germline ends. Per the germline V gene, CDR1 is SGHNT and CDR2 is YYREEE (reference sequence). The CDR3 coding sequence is TGTGCCAGCAGCTTGGCCCCAGGGAGCACAGATACGCAGTATTTT. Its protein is CASSLAPGSTDTQYF.

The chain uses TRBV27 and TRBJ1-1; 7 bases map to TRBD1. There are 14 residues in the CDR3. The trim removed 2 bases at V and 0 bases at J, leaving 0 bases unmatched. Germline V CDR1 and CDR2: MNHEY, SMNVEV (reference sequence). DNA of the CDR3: TGTGCCAGCAGTTTAGACAGGGTGAACACTGAAGCTTTCTTT. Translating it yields CASSLDRVNTEAFF.

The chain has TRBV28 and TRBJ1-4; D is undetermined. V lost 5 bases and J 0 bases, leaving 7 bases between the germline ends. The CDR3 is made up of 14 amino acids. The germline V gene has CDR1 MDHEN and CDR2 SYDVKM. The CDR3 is CASSRRATNEKLFF. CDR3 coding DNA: TGTGCCAGCAGTCGGAGGGCAACTAATGAAAAACTGTTTTTT.

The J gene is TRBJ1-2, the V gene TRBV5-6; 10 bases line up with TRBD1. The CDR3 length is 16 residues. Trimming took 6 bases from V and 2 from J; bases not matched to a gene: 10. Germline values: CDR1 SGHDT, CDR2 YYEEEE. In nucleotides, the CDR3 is TGTGCCAGCACCCTCTCCGGGACAGGGGCAAACTATGGCTACACCTTC. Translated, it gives CASTLSGTGANYGYTF.

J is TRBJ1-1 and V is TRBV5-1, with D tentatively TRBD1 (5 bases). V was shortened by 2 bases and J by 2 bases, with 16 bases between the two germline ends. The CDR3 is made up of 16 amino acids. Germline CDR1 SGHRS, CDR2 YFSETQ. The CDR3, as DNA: TGCGCCAGCAGCTTCGATAGAGTTCAGGGTAACACTGAAGCTTTCTTT. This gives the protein CASSFDRVQGNTEAFF.

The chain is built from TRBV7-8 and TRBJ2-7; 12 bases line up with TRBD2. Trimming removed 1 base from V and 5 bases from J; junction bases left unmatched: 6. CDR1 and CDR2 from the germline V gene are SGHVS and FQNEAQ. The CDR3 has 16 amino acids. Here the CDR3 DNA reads TGTGCCAGCAGCTTAGTGCTAGCGGGGGGGCGGAACGAGCAGTACTTC. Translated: CASSLVLAGGRNEQYF.

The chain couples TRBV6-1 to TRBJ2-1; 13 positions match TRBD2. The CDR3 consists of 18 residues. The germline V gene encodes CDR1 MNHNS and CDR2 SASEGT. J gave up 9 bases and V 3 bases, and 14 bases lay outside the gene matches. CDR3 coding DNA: TGTGCCAGCAGTGACCTAAGAGGGACTAGCGGGACAGCGGGTGAGCAGTTCTTC. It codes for CASSDLRGTSGTAGEQFF.

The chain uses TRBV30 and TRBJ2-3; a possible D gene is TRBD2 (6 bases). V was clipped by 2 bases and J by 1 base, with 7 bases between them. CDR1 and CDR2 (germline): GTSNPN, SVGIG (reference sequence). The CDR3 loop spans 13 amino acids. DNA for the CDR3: TGTGCCTGGAGTTCGGGGGGCACAGATACGCAGTATTTT. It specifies CAWSSGGTDTQYF.

The CDR3 here is CASSLSGAVNTEAFF. CDR3 bases: TGTGCCAGCAGCTTAAGTGGGGCGGTGAACACTGAAGCTTTCTTT. The chain joins TRBV7-2 to TRBJ1-1; TRBD1 is a possible D gene (5 bases). V shed 2 bases and J shed 0 bases, with 10 bases lying between them. The CDR3 sequence is 15 residues long. Germline CDR1 and CDR2: SGHTA and FQGNSA.

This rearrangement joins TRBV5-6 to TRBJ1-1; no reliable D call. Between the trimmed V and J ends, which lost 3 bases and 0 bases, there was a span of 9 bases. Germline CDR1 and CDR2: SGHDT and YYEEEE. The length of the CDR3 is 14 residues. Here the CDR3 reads CASSYMTVNTEAFF. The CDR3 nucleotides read TGTGCCAGCAGCTACATGACTGTGAACACTGAAGCTTTCTTT. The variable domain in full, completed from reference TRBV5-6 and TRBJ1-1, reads DAGVTQSPTHLIKTRGQQVTLRCSPKSGHDTVSWYQQALGQGPQFIFQYYEEEERQRGNFPDRFSGHQFPNYSSELNVNALLLGDSALYLCASSYMTVNTEAFFGQGTRLTVV.

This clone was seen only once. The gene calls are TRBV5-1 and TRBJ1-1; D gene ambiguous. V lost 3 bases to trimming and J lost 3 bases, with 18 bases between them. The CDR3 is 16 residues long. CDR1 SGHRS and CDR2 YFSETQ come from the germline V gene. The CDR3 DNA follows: TGCGCCAGCAGCTCTGACAAAACCCGCGGGTACACTGAAGCTTTCTTT. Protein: CASSSDKTRGYTEAFF.

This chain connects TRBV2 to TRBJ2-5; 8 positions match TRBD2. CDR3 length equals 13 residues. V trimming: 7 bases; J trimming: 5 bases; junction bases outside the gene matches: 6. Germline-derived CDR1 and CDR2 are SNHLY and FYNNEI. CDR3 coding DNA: TGTGCCAGCACTCGGGGGGGCCAGGAGACCCAGTACTTC. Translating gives CASTRGGQETQYF.

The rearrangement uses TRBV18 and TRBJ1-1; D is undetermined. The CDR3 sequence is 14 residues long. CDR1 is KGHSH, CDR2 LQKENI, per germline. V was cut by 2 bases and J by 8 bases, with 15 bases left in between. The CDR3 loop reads CASSPGQPTSEAFF. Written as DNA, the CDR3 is TGTGCCAGCTCACCAGGGCAGCCTACCTCGGAAGCTTTCTTT.

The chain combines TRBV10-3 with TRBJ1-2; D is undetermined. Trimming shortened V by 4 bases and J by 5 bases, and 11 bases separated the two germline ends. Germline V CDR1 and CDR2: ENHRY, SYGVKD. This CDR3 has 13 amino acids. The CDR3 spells CAISGGENYGYTF. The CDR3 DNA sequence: TGTGCCATCAGTGGGGGAGAAAATTATGGCTACACCTTC.

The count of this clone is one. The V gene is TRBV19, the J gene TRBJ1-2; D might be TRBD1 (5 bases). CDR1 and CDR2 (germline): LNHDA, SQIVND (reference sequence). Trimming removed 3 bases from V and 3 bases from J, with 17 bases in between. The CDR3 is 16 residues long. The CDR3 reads CASSIRRGGTDYGYTF. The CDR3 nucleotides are TGTGCCAGTAGTATTCGACGGGGGGGGACGGACTATGGCTACACCTTC.

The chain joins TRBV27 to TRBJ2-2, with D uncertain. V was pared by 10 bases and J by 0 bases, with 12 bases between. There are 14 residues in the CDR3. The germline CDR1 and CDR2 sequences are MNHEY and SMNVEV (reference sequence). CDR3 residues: CATLVAANTGELFF. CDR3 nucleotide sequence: TGTGCCACCCTCGTTGCGGCGAACACCGGGGAGCTGTTTTTT.

The CDR3: CATSNSGTTTDTQYF. For the CDR3, the DNA is TGTGCCACCAGCAACTCCGGGACAACCACAGATACGCAGTATTTT. The rearrangement uses TRBV15 and TRBJ2-3; weak D call: TRBD1 (6 bases). Trimming removed 4 bases from V and 2 bases from J, with 13 bases in between. Per germline, CDR1 LNHNV and CDR2 YYDKDF (reference sequence). CDR3 length equals 15 residues. The full variable domain, rest sourced from reference TRBV15 and TRBJ2-3, is DAMVIQNPRYQVTQFGKPVTLSCSQTLNHNVMYWYQQKSSQAPKLLFHYYDKDFNNEADTPDNFQSRRPNTSFCFLDIRSPGLGDTAMYLCATSNSGTTTDTQYFGPGTRLTVL.

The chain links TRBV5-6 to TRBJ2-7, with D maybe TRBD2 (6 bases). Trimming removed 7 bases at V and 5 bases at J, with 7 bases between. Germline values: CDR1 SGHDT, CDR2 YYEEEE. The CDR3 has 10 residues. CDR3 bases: TGTGCCAGCGGGGGGAACGAGCAGTACTTC. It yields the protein CASGGNEQYF.

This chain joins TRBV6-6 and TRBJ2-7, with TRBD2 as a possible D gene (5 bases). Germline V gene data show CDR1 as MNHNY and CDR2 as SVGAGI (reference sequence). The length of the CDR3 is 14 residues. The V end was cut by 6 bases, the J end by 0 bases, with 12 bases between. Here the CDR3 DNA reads TGTGCCAGCAGAAGAAGCGGAACCTCCTACGAGCAGTACTTC. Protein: CASRRSGTSYEQYF.

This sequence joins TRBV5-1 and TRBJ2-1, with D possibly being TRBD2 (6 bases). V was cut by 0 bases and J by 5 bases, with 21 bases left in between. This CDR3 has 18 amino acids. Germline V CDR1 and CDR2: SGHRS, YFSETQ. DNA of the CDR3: TGCGCCAGCAGCTTGGGCGGGGCGTACCGAGTACCAAACAATGAGCAGTTCTTC. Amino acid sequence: CASSLGGAYRVPNNEQFF.